These T cell receptor beta chains were read from a single sample in a study of monozygotic twins with inflammatory bowel disease. For each CDR3 protein, TCRdb gives one entry from its re-call of the 5' RACE reads, without DNA. Its table records around 200,000 distinct CDR3 sequences. Sequenced input: blood. These receptor sequences come from a human donor with ulcerative colitis or Crohn's disease, or a healthy co-twin of an affected twin (not recorded which). Each CDR3 is given with its conserved first and last residue. Fields, in order: J gene, V gene, CDR3 protein.

TRBJ2-1 TRBV19 CASKISGGGRNEQFF
TRBJ1-2 TRBV4-2 CASSQEREGKGYTF
TRBJ2-5 TRBV12-3/TRBV12-4 CASRPGTLQETQYF
TRBJ1-2 TRBV20-1 CSTLDLGAYGYTF
TRBJ1-2 TRBV18 CASSPEGYYGYTF
TRBJ2-2 TRBV9 CASSVGWGVNTGELFF
TRBJ2-2 TRBV7-2 CASSPSNTGELFF
TRBJ2-7 TRBV20-1 CSARSSGEQYF
TRBJ2-1 TRBV6-5 CASSYGGGGFNEQFF
TRBJ2-7 TRBV5-1 CASSPMSEIYEQYF
TRBJ2-1 TRBV20-1 CSARERGKGSYNEQFF
TRBJ2-2 TRBV11-2 CASSPFDGQVTGELFF
TRBJ2-1 TRBV3-1 CASSQTDEQFF
TRBJ2-7 TRBV10-3 CAISERETGYEQYF
TRBJ1-3 TRBV5-1 CASSLEATGGTTIYF
TRBJ1-1 TRBV7-9 CALEGPFEAFF
TRBJ1-1 TRBV18 CASSPQAGLSFF
TRBJ1-2 TRBV12-3/TRBV12-4 CASSFGVLGYTF
TRBJ1-3 TRBV12-3/TRBV12-4 CASNIGSGNTIYF
TRBJ2-3 TRBV27 CASRQPGLAIGSTQYF
TRBJ2-7 TRBV5-1 CASSLQPTAYEQYF
TRBJ2-2 TRBV19 CASSDSGQETIPGELFF
TRBJ1-4 TRBV20-1 CSARVWIRTNEKLFF
TRBJ2-1 TRBV14 CASSPAALPLGNEQFF
TRBJ1-2 TRBV2 CASSRDRGQGYGYTF
TRBJ2-7 TRBV7-9 CASSFPGPSSYEQYF
TRBJ1-1 TRBV2 CASSAEQGAATEAFF
TRBJ1-1 TRBV10-3 CAISESFSGKPNTEAFF
TRBJ1-1 TRBV5-1 CASSPMRGIDTEAFF
TRBJ1-3 TRBV10-3 CATAWGIGDTIYF
TRBJ2-4 TRBV5-1 CASSFEDPLAKNIQYF
TRBJ1-1 TRBV5-5 CASSPAGRWNTEAFF
TRBJ1-5 TRBV5-1 CASSLALGEPQHF
TRBJ2-3 TRBV10-3 CASGGGTDTQYF
TRBJ2-3 TRBV7-3 CASSLGNQGADTQYF
TRBJ2-7 TRBV7-2 CASSAQQAQYF
TRBJ2-1 TRBV20-1 CSAGPGQGSNEQFF
TRBJ2-1 TRBV20-1 CSASADFGGHEQFF
TRBJ1-1 TRBV18 CASSPNDRPSEAFF
TRBJ2-2 TRBV20-1 CSARDRRTTGELFF
TRBJ2-5 TRBV5-1 CASSQGYQETQYF
TRBJ1-1 TRBV10-3 CAINGGRMNTEAFF
TRBJ1-2 TRBV9 CASSVLPGSYGYTF
TRBJ1-2 TRBV11-2 CASSLAGLDGYTF
TRBJ2-6 TRBV29-1 CSVWSFSGANVLTF
TRBJ2-7 TRBV5-1 CASSLVPAGAAYEQYF
TRBJ1-6 TRBV6-1 CASRTKRGGDPVAPLHF
TRBJ1-4 TRBV11-2 CASSLYGEKLFF
TRBJ2-1 TRBV13 CASSSGQGRNEQFF
TRBJ2-7 TRBV7-3 CASSLNPGNEQYF
TRBJ1-5 TRBV20-1 CSAKGNWGGQPQHF
TRBJ1-6 TRBV12-3/TRBV12-4 CASTATGSLNLSPLHF
TRBJ1-2 TRBV6-5 CASSDRSYGYTF
TRBJ1-3 TRBV20-1 CSARGQLGNTIYF
TRBJ1-2 TRBV6-1 CASSVQFGRYGYTF